This TCR beta chain was retrieved from a study of cytomegalovirus exposure and HLA in healthy donors. Study outcomes and limitations: High sensitivity and specificity were reportedly achieved when the classifier diagnosed cytomegalovirus status. According to a subsequent analysis, TCR clusters identified in the first cohort showed a tendency to co-occur across the roughly 120 validation repertoires.

The method was immunoSEQ multiplex PCR; TCRdb's version includes in-frame clones alone and lacks a portion of them. The sample holds approximately 260,000 clones; 75% to 90% are singletons and the top ten take 1.2%. Details on this clone: Its specificity is not known. The sample contains more than one DNA sequence encoding this CDR3.

V lost 4 bases and J lost 4; bases outside the gene matches: 6. This CDR3 is 14 amino acids long. The germline gives CDR1 SGHRS, CDR2 YFSETQ. V usage is TRBV5-1 and J usage is TRBJ2-7; 9 bases agree with TRBD1. This clonotype was obtained from a woman aged 30 to 39 in good health and CMV-seropositive. Material: PBMCs. The CDR3 protein is CASSLAGQGYEQYF. The CDR3 coding sequence is TGCGCCAGCAGCCTGGCTGGACAGGGGTACGAGCAGTACTTC.